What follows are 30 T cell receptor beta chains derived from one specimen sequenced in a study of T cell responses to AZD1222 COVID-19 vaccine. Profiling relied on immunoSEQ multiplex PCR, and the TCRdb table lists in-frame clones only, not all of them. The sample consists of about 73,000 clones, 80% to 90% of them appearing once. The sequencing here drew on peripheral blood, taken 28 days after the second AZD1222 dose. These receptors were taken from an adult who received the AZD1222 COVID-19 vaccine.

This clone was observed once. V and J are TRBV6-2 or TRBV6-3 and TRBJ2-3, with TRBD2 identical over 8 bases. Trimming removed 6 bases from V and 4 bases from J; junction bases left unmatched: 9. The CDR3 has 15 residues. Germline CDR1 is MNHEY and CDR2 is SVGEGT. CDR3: CASSPGRGLADTQYF. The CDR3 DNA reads TGTGCCAGCAGCCCCGGGAGGGGTCTTGCAGATACGCAGTATTTT.

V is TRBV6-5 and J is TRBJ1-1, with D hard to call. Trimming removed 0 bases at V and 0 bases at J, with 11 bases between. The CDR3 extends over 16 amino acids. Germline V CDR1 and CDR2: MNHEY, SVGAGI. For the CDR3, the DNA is TGTGCCAGCAGTTACTCTGGGGTAGGAATGAACACTGAAGCTTTCTTT. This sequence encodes CASSYSGVGMNTEAFF.

CDR3 amino acids: CASSARVRQPQHF. For the CDR3, the DNA is TGTGCCAGCAGTGCCAGGGTTCGACAGCCCCAGCATTTT. The V call is TRBV2, the J call TRBJ1-5; D possibly corresponds to TRBD1 (5 bases). The length of the CDR3 is 13 residues. Germline lookup yields CDR1 SNHLY and CDR2 FYNNEI. V was pared by 4 bases and J by 7 bases, with 11 bases between.

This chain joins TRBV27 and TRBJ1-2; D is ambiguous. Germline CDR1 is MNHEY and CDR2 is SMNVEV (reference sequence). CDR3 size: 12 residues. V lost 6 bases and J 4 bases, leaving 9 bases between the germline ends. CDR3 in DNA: TGTGCCAGCAGCGGCAGAAGCTATGGCTACACCTTC. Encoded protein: CASSGRSYGYTF.

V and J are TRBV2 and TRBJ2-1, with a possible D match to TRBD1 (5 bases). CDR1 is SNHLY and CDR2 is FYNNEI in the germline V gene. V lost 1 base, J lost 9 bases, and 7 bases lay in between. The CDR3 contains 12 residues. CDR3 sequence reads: CASSEGGGEQFF. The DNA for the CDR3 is TGTGCCAGCAGTGAAGGGGGCGGTGAGCAGTTCTTC.

CDR3 DNA: TGTGCCAGCAGCTTCGGACTAGCGGGGGCCCATGGGGTGGAGACCCAGTACTTC. This translates into CASSFGLAGAHGVETQYF. The V gene is TRBV11-3, the J gene TRBJ2-5; 13 nucleotides agree with TRBD2. The CDR3 runs 18 residues. Germline V CDR1 and CDR2: SGHNT, YENEEA. The V and J ends lost 3 bases and 5 bases, in that order; junction bases with no gene match: 12.

CDR3 DNA: TGTGCCAGCTCACCGAGGGACAGGGGGCTCCGAGGCACTGAAGCTTTCTTT. As protein: CASSPRDRGLRGTEAFF. The J gene is TRBJ1-1, the V gene TRBV18; 12 nucleotides line up with TRBD1. CDR3 length equals 17 residues. Germline-derived CDR1 and CDR2 are KGHSH and LQKENI. V gave up 3 bases and J gave up 4 bases; unmatched junction bases: 9. The variable domain in full, completed from reference TRBV18 and TRBJ1-1, reads NAGVMQNPRHLVRRRGQEARLRCSPMKGHSHVYWYRQLPEEGLKFMVYLQKENIIDESGMPKERFSAEFPKEGPSILRIQQVVRGDSAAYFCASSPRDRGLRGTEAFFGQGTRLTVV.

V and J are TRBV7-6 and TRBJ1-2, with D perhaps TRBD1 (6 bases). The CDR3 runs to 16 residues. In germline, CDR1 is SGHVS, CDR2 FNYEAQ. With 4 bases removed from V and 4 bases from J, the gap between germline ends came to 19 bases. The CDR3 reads CASSSRQAYSLYGYTF. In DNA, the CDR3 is TGTGCCAGCAGCTCCCGACAGGCCTACTCCCTCTATGGCTACACCTTC.

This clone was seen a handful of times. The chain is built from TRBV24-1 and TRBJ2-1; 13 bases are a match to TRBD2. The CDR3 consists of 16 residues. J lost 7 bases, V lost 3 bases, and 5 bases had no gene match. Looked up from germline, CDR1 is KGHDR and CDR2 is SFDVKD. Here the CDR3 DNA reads TGTGCCACCAGTGATGGACTAGCGGGAGAGGTAAATGAGCAGTTCTTC. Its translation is CATSDGLAGEVNEQFF.

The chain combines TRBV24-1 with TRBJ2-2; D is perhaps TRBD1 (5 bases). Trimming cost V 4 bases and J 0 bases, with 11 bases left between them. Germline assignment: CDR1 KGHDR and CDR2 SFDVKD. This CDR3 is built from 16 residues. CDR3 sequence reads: CATSDPGQPNTGELFF. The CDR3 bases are TGTGCCACCAGTGACCCCGGACAACCGAACACCGGGGAGCTGTTTTTT.

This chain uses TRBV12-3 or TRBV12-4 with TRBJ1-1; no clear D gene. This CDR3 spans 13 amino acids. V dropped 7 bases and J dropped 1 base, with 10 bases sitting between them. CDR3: CASTPTGNTEAFF. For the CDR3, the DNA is TGTGCCAGCACCCCGACGGGGAACACTGAAGCTTTCTTT.

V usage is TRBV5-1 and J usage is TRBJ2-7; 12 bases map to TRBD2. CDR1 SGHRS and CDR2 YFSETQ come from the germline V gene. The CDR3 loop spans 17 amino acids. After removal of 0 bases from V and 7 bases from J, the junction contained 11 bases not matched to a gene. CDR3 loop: CASSLGTSGNFPGEQYV. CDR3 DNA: TGCGCCAGCAGCTTGGGGACTAGCGGGAACTTTCCGGGAGAGCAGTACGTC.

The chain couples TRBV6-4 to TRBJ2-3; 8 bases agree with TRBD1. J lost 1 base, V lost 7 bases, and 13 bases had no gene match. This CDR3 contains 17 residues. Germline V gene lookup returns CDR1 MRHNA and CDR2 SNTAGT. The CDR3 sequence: CASTILPGGQGTDTQYF. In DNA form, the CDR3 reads TGTGCCAGCACCATCCTCCCCGGGGGACAGGGCACAGATACGCAGTATTTT.

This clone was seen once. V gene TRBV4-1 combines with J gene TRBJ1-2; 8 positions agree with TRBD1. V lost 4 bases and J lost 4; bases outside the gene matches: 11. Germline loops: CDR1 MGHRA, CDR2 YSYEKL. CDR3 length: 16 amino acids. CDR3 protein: CASSLEGQGAIYGYTF. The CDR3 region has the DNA TGCGCCAGCAGCCTCGAGGGGCAGGGGGCGATCTATGGCTACACCTTC.

The CDR3 sequence is CAISVSTGTNTGELFF. The CDR3 nucleotides are TGTGCCATCAGTGTATCGACAGGGACCAACACCGGGGAGCTGTTTTTT. This rearrangement joins TRBV10-3 to TRBJ2-2, with TRBD1 identical over 7 bases. The CDR3 extends over 16 amino acids. CDR1 and CDR2 from the germline V gene are ENHRY and SYGVKD. V shed 4 bases and J 2 bases; nucleotides not matched to a gene: 7.

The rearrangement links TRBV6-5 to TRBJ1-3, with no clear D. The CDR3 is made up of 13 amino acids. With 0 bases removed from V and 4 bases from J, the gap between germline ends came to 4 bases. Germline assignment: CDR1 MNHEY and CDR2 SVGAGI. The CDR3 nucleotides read TGTGCCAGCAGTTACTCGACCGGAAACACCATATATTTT. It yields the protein CASSYSTGNTIYF.

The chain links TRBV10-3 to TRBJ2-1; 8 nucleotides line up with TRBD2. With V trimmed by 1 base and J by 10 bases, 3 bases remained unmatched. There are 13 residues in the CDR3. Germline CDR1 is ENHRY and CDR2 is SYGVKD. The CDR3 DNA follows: TGTGCCATCAGTGAGTTAGCGGGGCCCGAGCAGTTCTTC. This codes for CAISELAGPEQFF.

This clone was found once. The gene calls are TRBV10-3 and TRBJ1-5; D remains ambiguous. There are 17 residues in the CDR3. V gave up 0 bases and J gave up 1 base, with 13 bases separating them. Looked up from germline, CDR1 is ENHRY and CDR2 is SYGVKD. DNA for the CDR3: TGTGCCATCAGTGAGTCGGTGTTGTTCGGAAGCAATCAGCCCCAGCATTTT. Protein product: CAISESVLFGSNQPQHF.

CDR3 bases: TGTGCCAGCAGGTTGGGGGTTTTGACCGGGGAGCTGTTTTTT. Translated: CASRLGVLTGELFF. The rearrangement joins TRBV11-1 to TRBJ2-2; D could derive from TRBD1 or TRBD2 (5 bases each). V was cut by 6 bases and J by 5 bases, with 13 bases left in between. The CDR3 runs 14 residues. CDR1 and CDR2 from the germline V gene are SGHAT and FQDESV (reference sequence). Based on the CDR3 plus reference TRBV11-1 and TRBJ2-2, the full variable domain is EAEVAQSPRYKITEKSQAVAFWCDPISGHATLYWYRQILGQGPELLVQFQDESVVDDSQLPKDRFSAERLKGVDSTLKIQPAELGDSAMYLCASRLGVLTGELFFGEGSRLTVL.

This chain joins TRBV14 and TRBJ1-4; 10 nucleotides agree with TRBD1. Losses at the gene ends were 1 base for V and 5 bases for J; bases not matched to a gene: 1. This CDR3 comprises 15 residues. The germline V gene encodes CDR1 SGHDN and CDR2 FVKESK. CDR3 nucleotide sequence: TGTGCCAGCAGCCAAGTGGGACAGGGGAATGAAAAACTGTTTTTT. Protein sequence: CASSQVGQGNEKLFF.

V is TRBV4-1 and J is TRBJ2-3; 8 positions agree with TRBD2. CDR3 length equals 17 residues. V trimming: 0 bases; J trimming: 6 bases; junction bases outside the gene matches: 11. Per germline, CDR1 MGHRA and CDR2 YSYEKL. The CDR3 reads CASSQDLASGGRDTQYF. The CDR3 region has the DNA TGCGCCAGCAGCCAAGATCTAGCCAGCGGGGGCAGGGATACGCAGTATTTT.

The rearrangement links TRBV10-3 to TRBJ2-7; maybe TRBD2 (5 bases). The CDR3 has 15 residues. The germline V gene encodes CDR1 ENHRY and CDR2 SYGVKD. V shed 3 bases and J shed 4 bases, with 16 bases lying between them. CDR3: CAISDLDLPPYEQYV. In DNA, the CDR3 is TGTGCCATCAGTGATTTGGACTTGCCACCTTACGAGCAGTACGTC.

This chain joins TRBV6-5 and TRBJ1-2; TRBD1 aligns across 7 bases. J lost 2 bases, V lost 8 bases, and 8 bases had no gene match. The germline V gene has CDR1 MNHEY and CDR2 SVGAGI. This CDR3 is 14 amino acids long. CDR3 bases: TGTGCCAGCTTCACGGGGACAGCAAACTATGGCTACACCTTC. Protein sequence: CASFTGTANYGYTF.

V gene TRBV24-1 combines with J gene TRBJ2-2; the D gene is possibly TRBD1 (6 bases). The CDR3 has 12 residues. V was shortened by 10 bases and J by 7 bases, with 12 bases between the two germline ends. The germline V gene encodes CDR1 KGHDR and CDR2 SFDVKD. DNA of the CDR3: TGTGCCACTTCAACAGGGATCGGGGAGCTGTTTTTT. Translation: CATSTGIGELFF.

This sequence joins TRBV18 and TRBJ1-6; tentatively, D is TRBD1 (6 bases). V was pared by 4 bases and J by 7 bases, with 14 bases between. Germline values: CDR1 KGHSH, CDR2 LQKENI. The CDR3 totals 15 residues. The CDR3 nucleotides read TGTGCCAGCTCACTCCCACAGGGAATCAATTCACCCCTCCACTTT. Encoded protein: CASSLPQGINSPLHF.

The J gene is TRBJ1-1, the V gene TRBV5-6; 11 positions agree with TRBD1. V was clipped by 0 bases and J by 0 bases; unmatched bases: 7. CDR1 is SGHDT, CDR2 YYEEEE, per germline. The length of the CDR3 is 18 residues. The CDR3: CASSLGWTGGLLNTEAFF. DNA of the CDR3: TGTGCCAGCAGCTTGGGGTGGACAGGGGGCCTTCTGAACACTGAAGCTTTCTTT.

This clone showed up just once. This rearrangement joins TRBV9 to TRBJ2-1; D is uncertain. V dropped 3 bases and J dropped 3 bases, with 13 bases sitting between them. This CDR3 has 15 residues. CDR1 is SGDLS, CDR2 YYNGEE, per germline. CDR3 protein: CASSGYTNIYNEQFF. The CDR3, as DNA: TGTGCCAGCAGCGGCTATACTAACATCTACAATGAGCAGTTCTTC.

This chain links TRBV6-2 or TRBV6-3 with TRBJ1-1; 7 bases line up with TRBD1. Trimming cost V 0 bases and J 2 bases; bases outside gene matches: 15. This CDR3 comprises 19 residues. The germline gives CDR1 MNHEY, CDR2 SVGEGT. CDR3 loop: CASSYSFSWQGVVNTEAFF. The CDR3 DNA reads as TGTGCCAGCAGTTACTCTTTCTCGTGGCAGGGGGTTGTAAACACTGAAGCTTTCTTT.

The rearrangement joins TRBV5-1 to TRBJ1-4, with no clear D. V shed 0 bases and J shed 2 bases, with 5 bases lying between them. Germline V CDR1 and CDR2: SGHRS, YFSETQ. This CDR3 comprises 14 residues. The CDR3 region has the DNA TGCGCCAGCAGCTTGGTGGGTACTAATGAAAAACTGTTTTTT. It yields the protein CASSLVGTNEKLFF.

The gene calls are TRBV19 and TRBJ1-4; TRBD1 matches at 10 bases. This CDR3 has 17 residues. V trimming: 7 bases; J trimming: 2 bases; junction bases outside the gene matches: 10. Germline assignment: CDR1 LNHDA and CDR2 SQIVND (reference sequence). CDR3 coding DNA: TGTGCCAGTAAGGACAGGGGGGCCGGTGCGACTAATGAAAAACTGTTTTTT. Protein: CASKDRGAGATNEKLFF.